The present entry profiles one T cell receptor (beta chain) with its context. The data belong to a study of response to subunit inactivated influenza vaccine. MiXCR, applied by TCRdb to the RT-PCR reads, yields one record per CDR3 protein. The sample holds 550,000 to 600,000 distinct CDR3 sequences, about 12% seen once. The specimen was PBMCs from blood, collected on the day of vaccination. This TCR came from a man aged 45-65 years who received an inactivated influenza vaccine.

CDR3 region: CATSRRTGVTGELFF. CDR3 nucleotide sequence: TGTGCCACCAGCAGGCGTACAGGGGTGACCGGGGAGCTGTTTTTT. This chain connects TRBV15 to TRBJ2-2; TRBD1 agrees at 7 bases. V lost 3 bases to trimming and J lost 5 bases; unmatched junction nucleotides: 6. The CDR3 is 15 amino acids. CDR1 is LNHNV and CDR2 is YYDKDF in the germline V gene (reference sequence).